Listed below are T cell receptor beta chains from one sample, sequenced in a study of T cell repertoires in cytomegalovirus infection. TCRdb re-analysed the reads in MiXCR, keeping a single row per CDR3 protein. The data hold 700,000 to 850,000 distinct CDR3 sequences, with about 30% observed a single time. What these receptors recognize is not known. The sequencing used cultured CD8+ T cells from PBMCs, collected from culture after CMV antigen stimulation. These receptors all stem from a human donor in good health (CMV status not recorded). Some clones in this sample may be carry-over from other donors' samples. CDR3s include the opening cysteine and the closing phenylalanine or tryptophan. The D gene is left open where the match is weak. Rows may omit the clone size; those that give it use once, few, many or a size class.

>few|.|TRBJ2-5|TRBV5-5
CASRRQDLLETQYF
TGTGCCAGCAGAAGGCAGGACCTTTTGGAGACCCAGTACTTC
>.|TRBD2|TRBJ2-7|TRBV5-5
CASSLDLAGGLPYEQYF
TGTGCCAGCAGCTTGGACCTAGCGGGGGGACTCCCCTACGAGCAGTACTTC
>few|TRBD2|TRBJ2-3|TRBV7-6
CASSLAYRGSGAKTSSTDTQYF
TGTGCCAGCAGCTTGGCCTATCGAGGTAGCGGGGCTAAAACCTCTAGCACAGATACGCAGTATTTT
>.|TRBD1|TRBJ1-2|TRBV20-1
CSALDRGRSGYGYTF
TGCAGTGCACTCGACAGGGGGCGATCAGGCTATGGCTACACCTTC
>.|TRBD2|TRBJ2-5|TRBV19
CASSVLAGVQETQYF
TGTGCCAGTAGTGTCCTAGCGGGGGTCCAAGAGACCCAGTACTTC
>.|TRBD1|TRBJ1-1|TRBV6-1
CASSYPLYDRGTEAFF
TGTGCCAGCAGTTACCCCCTTTACGACAGGGGGACTGAAGCTTTCTTT
>once|.|TRBJ2-1|TRBV20-1
CSASYYNEQFF
TGCAGTGCTAGCTACTACAATGAGCAGTTCTTC
>many|TRBD1|TRBJ2-5|TRBV7-6
CASSLATGAETQYF
TGTGCCAGCAGCTTAGCTACAGGGGCAGAGACCCAGTACTTC
>.|TRBD1|TRBJ1-6|TRBV5-1
CVSSLETGASPLHF
TGCGTCAGCAGCTTGGAGACAGGGGCTTCACCCCTCCACTTT
>.|TRBD1|TRBJ2-2|TRBV27
CASTPPGQGLPNTGELFF
TGTGCCAGCACCCCCCCGGGACAGGGCCTCCCGAACACCGGGGAGCTGTTTTTT
>few|.|TRBJ2-1|TRBV29-1
CSVEGGDVDNEQFF
TGCAGCGTTGAAGGGGGGGACGTCGACAATGAGCAGTTCTTC
>.|TRBD1|TRBJ1-3|TRBV5-6
CASSLVRTGPSGNTIYF
TGTGCCAGCAGTTTGGTCAGGACAGGCCCCTCTGGAAACACCATATATTTT
>.|TRBD1|TRBJ1-5|TRBV20-1
CSAPGQDNQPQHF
TGCAGTGCACCTGGACAGGACAATCAGCCCCAGCATTTT
>few|TRBD1|TRBJ1-6|TRBV6-6
CASSRTGGVSPLHF
TGTGCCAGCAGCCGGACAGGGGGCGTTTCACCCCTCCACTTT
>few|.|TRBJ2-3|TRBV6-6
CASSPGDTTPLTDTQYF
TGTGCCAGCAGTCCGGGGGACACCACGCCGCTCACAGATACGCAGTATTTT
>few|.|TRBJ1-3|TRBV18
CASSPGHQRGNTIYF
TGTGCCAGCTCACCGGGACACCAAAGGGGAAACACCATATATTTT
>few|.|TRBJ2-2|TRBV27
CASSFWGDTGELFF
TGTGCCAGCAGTTTTTGGGGGGACACCGGGGAGCTGTTTTTT
>.|TRBD1|TRBJ2-2|TRBV24-1
CATSDSTGGLSTGELFF
TGTGCCACCAGTGATTCGACAGGGGGCTTAAGCACCGGGGAGCTGTTTTTT
>.|.|TRBJ1-1|TRBV27
CASRRGGSLTEAFF
TGTGCCAGCAGGCGAGGTGGGTCTCTCACTGAAGCTTTCTTT
>few|TRBD1|TRBJ1-4|TRBV12-3/TRBV12-4
CASSRDRGQRGLFF
TGTGCCAGTTCCCGGGACAGGGGGCAGAGGGGACTGTTTTTT
>many|.|TRBJ1-5|TRBV7-9
CASSSPGVDQPQHF
TGTGCCAGCAGCTCCCCCGGGGTAGACCAGCCCCAGCATTTT
>.|.|TRBJ1-2|TRBV12-3/TRBV12-4
CASSPDLTPPFYGYTF
TGTGCCAGCAGCCCGGACTTGACGCCCCCCTTCTATGGCTACACCTTC
>.|TRBD2|TRBJ2-2|TRBV4-1
CASSQHGAGGLTGELFF
TGCGCCAGCAGCCAGCACGGAGCGGGGGGGCTCACCGGGGAGCTGTTTTTT
>.|.|TRBJ1-1|TRBV27
CASSLFFRGGGEAFF
TGTGCCAGCAGTTTATTCTTTCGGGGGGGCGGTGAAGCTTTCTTT
>few|.|TRBJ1-5|TRBV7-6
CASSPYGDQPQHF
TGTGCCAGCAGCCCATATGGAGATCAGCCCCAGCATTTT
>few|.|TRBJ2-5|TRBV11-2
CASIPPDCQETQYF
TGTGCCAGCATCCCGCCCGACTGCCAAGAGACCCAGTACTTC
>.|.|TRBJ1-1|TRBV6-5
CASSISQGRTEAFF
TGTGCCAGCAGTATATCGCAGGGGAGGACTGAAGCTTTCTTT
>few|TRBD2|TRBJ2-3|TRBV6-5
CASSYPPSGGADTQYF
TGTGCCAGCAGTTACCCCCCGAGCGGGGGGGCAGATACGCAGTATTTT
>.|.|TRBJ1-5|TRBV27
CASSLIGQRAGQPQHF
TGTGCCAGCAGCTTGATCGGACAAAGGGCAGGCCAGCCCCAGCATTTT
>many|.|TRBJ2-1|TRBV28
CASSLPGTGNEQFF
TGTGCCAGCAGCTTACCTGGGACTGGTAATGAGCAGTTCTTC
>.|.|TRBJ1-2|TRBV12-3/TRBV12-4
CASSFPDSGTYGYTF
TGTGCCAGCAGTTTTCCGGACAGCGGGACTTATGGCTACACCTTC
>.|TRBD2|TRBJ2-2|TRBV6-1
CASSPGLFTGELFF
TGTGCCAGCAGTCCGGGACTATTCACCGGGGAGCTGTTTTTT
>.|.|TRBJ1-4|TRBV12-3/TRBV12-4
CASSLGGVEKLFF
TGTGCCAGCAGCCTAGGAGGGGTTGAAAAACTGTTTTTT
>few|.|TRBJ1-1|TRBV4-1
CASSQDSEGGSTEAFF
TGCGCCAGCAGCCAAGATAGCGAGGGGGGATCTACTGAAGCTTTCTTT
>.|TRBD1|TRBJ2-4|TRBV27
CASSSRTGSTLIAKNIQYF
TGTGCCAGCAGTTCCCGGACAGGGAGCACTCTCATTGCCAAAAACATTCAGTACTTC
>many|.|TRBJ1-1|TRBV12-3/TRBV12-4
CASSLGVTEAFF
TGTGCCAGCAGCCTAGGGGTAACTGAAGCTTTCTTT
>.|.|TRBJ2-1|TRBV11-2
CASSSTSVEQFF
TGTGCCAGCAGCTCGACATCTGTGGAGCAGTTCTTC
>.|TRBD1|TRBJ2-7|TRBV11-3
CASSSPGQGSEQYF
TGTGCCAGCAGCTCCCCGGGACAGGGTAGCGAGCAGTACTTC
>.|.|TRBJ2-1|TRBV29-1
CSVDRSTGGIHNEQFF
TGCAGCGTCGACAGAAGCACAGGTGGTATCCACAATGAGCAGTTCTTC
>.|.|TRBJ1-4|TRBV7-6
CASSLAEKLLF
TGTGCCAGCAGCTTAGCCGAAAAACTGCTTTTT
>many|TRBD1|TRBJ1-2|TRBV7-9
CASSLGLTGTGDRANYGYTF
TGTGCCAGCAGCTTAGGGCTCACCGGGACAGGGGACAGAGCTAACTATGGCTACACCTTC
>many|.|TRBJ2-1|TRBV7-8
CASLGSYNEQFF
TGTGCCAGCCTAGGGTCCTACAATGAGCAGTTCTTC
>many|.|TRBJ2-3|TRBV6-2/TRBV6-3
CASSNRDTGSDTQYF
TGTGCCAGCAGTAACCGGGACACCGGATCAGATACGCAGTATTTT
>.|TRBD1|TRBJ1-1|TRBV6-1
CASSRRQGSRTSNTEAFF
TGTGCCAGCAGCCGGAGACAGGGATCTCGGACCTCGAACACTGAAGCTTTCTTT
>.|.|TRBJ2-1|TRBV5-5
CASSQGSVSSYNEQFF
TGTGCCAGCAGTCAAGGGTCAGTCAGCTCCTACAATGAGCAGTTCTTC
>.|TRBD2|TRBJ2-1|TRBV24-1
CATSLPGGNNEQFF
TGTGCCACCAGTCTTCCGGGAGGGAACAATGAGCAGTTCTTC
>few|TRBD1|TRBJ1-1|TRBV6-2/TRBV6-3
CASSYLRQGADTEAFF
TGTGCCAGCAGTTACCTACGACAGGGGGCCGACACTGAAGCTTTCTTT
>few|TRBD1|TRBJ1-1|TRBV7-9
CASRNNTGDTEAFF
TGTGCCAGCAGAAATAACACAGGGGACACTGAAGCTTTCTTT